This is a list of T cell receptor beta chains from one sample in a study of T-cell reconstitution after alpha-beta-depleted transplantation in children. TCRdb independently ran MiXCR on the PCR reads; one entry per CDR3 protein. The repertoire holds about 610,000 distinct CDR3 sequences, with roughly a tenth as singletons. The material was PBMCs from the stem cell graft donor, obtained from the stem cell graft. These receptors were collected from a human donor who donated a stem cell graft to a child with acute myeloid leukemia. Both conserved end residues are part of each CDR3. The order of the fields is V gene, D gene, clone size, J gene, CDR3 DNA, CDR3 protein. The D gene is left open where the match is weak. Size is stated for part of the rows, as once, few or many counts, or as a class when the clone is expanded.

TRBV20-1,-,few,TRBJ1-1,TGCAGTGCTAGTCTCCGCCGGGACACTGAAGCTTTCTTT,CSASLRRDTEAFF
TRBV7-9,-,many,TRBJ1-5,TGTGCCAGCAGCTTAGCAGAAAACAATCAGCCCCAGCATTTT,CASSLAENNQPQHF
TRBV28,-,-,TRBJ2-5,TGTGCCAGCAGGGTTGATGAGACCCAGTACTTC,CASRVDETQYF
TRBV10-3,TRBD1,many,TRBJ2-1,TGTGCCATTTTAACAGGGGGCATCTACAATGAGCAGTTCTTC,CAILTGGIYNEQFF
TRBV3-1,-,many,TRBJ2-5,TGTGCCAGCAGCCAGGATCAAGAGACCCAGTACTTC,CASSQDQETQYF
TRBV20-1,TRBD1,-,TRBJ2-1,TGCAGTGCTAGAGGAGGGGGCAGTGGCAATGAGCAGTTCTTC,CSARGGGSGNEQFF
TRBV5-1,TRBD2,many,TRBJ2-1,TGCGCCAGCAGCGAGGGACTAGCAATCGATGAGCAGTTCTTC,CASSEGLAIDEQFF
TRBV7-6,-,few,TRBJ1-1,TGTGCCAGCAGCCCTTTACTTCCTGGGCCGAACACTGAAGCTTTCTTT,CASSPLLPGPNTEAFF
TRBV5-1,-,-,TRBJ2-2,TGCGCCAGCAGCGTACCCCGGGACACCGGGGAGCTGTTTTTT,CASSVPRDTGELFF
TRBV6-5,-,few,TRBJ1-1,TGTGCCAGCACTAAGAATGTGGCCACACGCGCTTTCTTT,CASTKNVATRAFF
TRBV7-7,-,few,TRBJ2-1,TGTGCTAGCAGCCAGACAGGTAGCTCCTACAATGAGCAGTTCTTC,CASSQTGSSYNEQFF
TRBV6-5,-,-,TRBJ2-1,TGTGCCAGCAGTTACTCACCTAGCGAGAGCTCCTACAATGAGCAGTTCTTC,CASSYSPSESSYNEQFF
TRBV29-1,TRBD1,many,TRBJ2-7,TGCAGCGTCTCCTACCGACAGGGCCGCTACGAGCAGTACTTC,CSVSYRQGRYEQYF
TRBV5-1,-,-,TRBJ2-5,TGCGCCAGCAGCTCCGCGACTAGTCAAGAGACCCAGTACTTC,CASSSATSQETQYF
TRBV28,-,few,TRBJ2-7,TGTGCCAGCAGTTTCAATGTGAGGAGCGGGTCCTCCTACGAGCAGTACTTC,CASSFNVRSGSSYEQYF
TRBV20-1,TRBD1,many,TRBJ1-1,TGCAGTGCTATACAGGACAGGTCCCCTCGGGCTTTCTTT,CSAIQDRSPRAFF
TRBV3-1,-,-,TRBJ2-7,TGTGCCAGCAGCTACCGGGGCCAATACGAGCAGTACTTC,CASSYRGQYEQYF
TRBV7-2,TRBD2,few,TRBJ2-5,TGTGCCAGCAGCTCAACTAGCGGGAGTGGAGAGACCCAGTACTTC,CASSSTSGSGETQYF
TRBV5-1,-,few,TRBJ1-4,TGCGCCAGCAGCTTGGGCCCGGTGGGGACTAATGAAAAACTGTTTTTT,CASSLGPVGTNEKLFF
TRBV5-1,TRBD2,many,TRBJ2-2,TGCGCCAGCAGCTCAATCGGCGGGAGGGCCGGCACCGGGGAGCTGTTTTTT,CASSSIGGRAGTGELFF
TRBV5-1,-,many,TRBJ2-3,TGCGCCAGCAGCCGCGATATCACAGATACGCAGTATTTT,CASSRDITDTQYF
TRBV7-2,-,many,TRBJ2-4,TGTGCCAGCAGCCTAGGGGCCGGCCTAGCCAAAAACATTCAGTACTTC,CASSLGAGLAKNIQYF
TRBV7-8,TRBD2,many,TRBJ2-4,TGTGCCAGCAGCCGCTTTCCACCGGGACTAGCGGCCGAAAACATTCAGTACTTC,CASSRFPPGLAAENIQYF
TRBV12-3/TRBV12-4,-,-,TRBJ1-2,TGTGCCAGCAGTTTGAATAGTCTCGGGACTAGGGGCTACACCTTC,CASSLNSLGTRGYTF
TRBV11-2,-,many,TRBJ1-3,TGTGCCAGCAGCTTAGATCAAAGCTCTGGAAACACCATATATTTT,CASSLDQSSGNTIYF
TRBV7-8,TRBD2,few,TRBJ2-7,TGTGCCAGCAGCCTAGCGGGAGTGTACTACGAGCAGTACTTC,CASSLAGVYYEQYF
TRBV25-1,-,once,TRBJ2-7,TGTGCCAGCAGTGAATCTGGACTCCCATCCAAGCAGTACTTC,CASSESGLPSKQYF
TRBV28,-,few,TRBJ2-5,TGTGCCAGCAGCTGGATAGGGGCGCTAGATGAGACCCAGTACTTC,CASSWIGALDETQYF
TRBV27,-,many,TRBJ2-7,TGTGCCAGCTCGGGCCCAGTGGGAGAGCAGTACTTC,CASSGPVGEQYF
TRBV9,TRBD2,few,TRBJ2-2,TGTGCCAGCAGCGTAAGACTAGCGGCAAACACCGGGGAGCTGTTTTTT,CASSVRLAANTGELFF
TRBV28,TRBD1,few,TRBJ2-1,TGTGCCAGCAGCCCCCCGGGACAGGGTACAAATGAGCAGTTCTTC,CASSPPGQGTNEQFF
TRBV20-1,TRBD2,-,TRBJ2-7,TGCAGTGCTAGACCCCTAATAGCGGGAGGGACCTCCTACGAGCAGTACTTC,CSARPLIAGGTSYEQYF
TRBV20-1,-,many,TRBJ2-3,TGCAGTGCTAGGACATCAGACAGAGCAGATACGCAGTATTTT,CSARTSDRADTQYF
TRBV6-2/TRBV6-3,-,-,TRBJ1-5,TGTGCCAGCAGTTACTTACAGAATCAGCCCCAGCATTTT,CASSYLQNQPQHF